These T cell receptor beta chains were read from a single sample in a study of blood T cell repertoires in COVID-19. The table came from immunoSEQ multiplex PCR; TCRdb's copy has only in-frame clones and leaves some out. The repertoire holds about 350,000 clones, approximately 86% seen once, with roughly 7.2% in the top ten. The source material was peripheral blood. These receptors were collected from a woman in her sixties or seventies with COVID-19, enrolled during active disease. The CDR3 runs from the conserved cysteine through the conserved F or W. A D gene is named only where the DNA matches it firmly. Some rows mark clone size as missing; the rest say once, few, many or name a class of expanded clone.

clone_size,d_call,j_call,v_call,cdr3_aa,cdr3_nt
once,TRBD2,TRBJ2-1,TRBV9,CASSVGLAGGLEQFF,TGTGCCAGCAGCGTCGGACTAGCGGGGGGCTTAGAGCAGTTCTTC
.,TRBD2,TRBJ2-3,TRBV2,CASREDERGALDTQYF,TGTGCCAGCAGGGAGGACGAGCGGGGGGCCTTAGATACGCAGTATTTT
once,.,TRBJ1-6,TRBV11-2,CASGGSYNSPLHF,TGTGCCAGCGGGGGCTCTTATAATTCACCCCTCCACTTT
.,.,TRBJ1-2,TRBV6-2/TRBV6-3,CASSYRGSSYGYTF,TGTGCCAGCAGTTATAGGGGGAGCTCCTATGGCTACACCTTC
.,TRBD1,TRBJ1-2,TRBV5-6,CASSDTTGANYGYTF,TGTGCCAGCAGCGACACGACAGGGGCCAACTATGGCTACACCTTC
.,.,TRBJ2-3,TRBV5-8,CASMRGGSSTDTQYF,TGTGCCAGCATGCGGGGCGGGTCCAGCACAGATACGCAGTATTTT
.,TRBD1,TRBJ2-2,TRBV15,CATSKGQGFNTGELFF,TGTGCCACCAGCAAAGGACAGGGGTTTAACACCGGGGAGCTGTTTTTT
.,TRBD1,TRBJ1-6,TRBV4-3,CASRPGTGGFYNSPLHF,TGCGCCAGCCGTCCCGGGACAGGGGGCTTCTATAATTCACCCCTCCACTTT
.,TRBD1,TRBJ2-5,TRBV18,CASSPGQQETQYF,TGTGCCAGCTCACCGGGACAGCAAGAGACCCAGTACTTC
.,TRBD1,TRBJ1-6,TRBV24-1,CATSDFDRGSSYNSPLHF,TGTGCCACCAGTGATTTTGACAGGGGCAGCTCCTATAATTCACCCCTCCACTTT
.,.,TRBJ2-5,TRBV9,CASSVLGETQYF,TGTGCCAGCAGCGTACTAGGAGAGACCCAGTACTTC
.,.,TRBJ2-3,TRBV19,CASSTPGPDTQYF,TGTGCCAGTAGTACACCTGGCCCAGATACGCAGTATTTT
.,TRBD1,TRBJ1-5,TRBV28,CASRWTGGQPQHF,TGTGCCAGCAGATGGACAGGGGGTCAGCCCCAGCATTTT
.,TRBD1,TRBJ1-1,TRBV15,CATSRGPGTGLGMNTEAFF,TGTGCCACCAGCAGGGGTCCCGGGACAGGGTTAGGGATGAACACTGAAGCTTTCTTT
.,.,TRBJ1-1,TRBV10-3,CAISESYSNTEAFF,TGTGCCATCAGTGAGTCGTATTCGAACACTGAAGCTTTCTTT
.,TRBD1,TRBJ2-7,TRBV19,CASSTLLTGTVSYEQYF,TGTGCCAGTAGTACACTCCTTACCGGGACAGTGTCCTACGAGCAGTACTTC
.,.,TRBJ1-3,TRBV4-2,CASSQAGERGNTIYF,TGTGCCAGCAGCCAAGCAGGGGAACGGGGAAACACCATATATTTT
.,TRBD1,TRBJ2-7,TRBV5-4,CASSTGGTSYEQYF,TGTGCCAGCAGCACAGGGGGAACCTCCTACGAGCAGTACTTC
.,TRBD2,TRBJ2-7,TRBV2,CASSRDYRTNEQYF,TGTGCCAGCAGCCGGGACTATAGGACAAACGAGCAGTACTTC
.,TRBD2,TRBJ2-3,TRBV7-6,CASSPRRASGGSDTQYF,TGTGCCAGCAGCCCCCGCCGAGCTAGCGGGGGATCAGATACGCAGTATTTT
.,TRBD1,TRBJ2-1,TRBV3-1/TRBV3-2,CASSRDSYNEQFF,TGTGCCAGCAGCCGGGACAGCTACAATGAGCAGTTCTTC
.,TRBD1,TRBJ1-2,TRBV30,CAWTSTGVRNGYTF,TGTGCCTGGACCTCGACAGGGGTTAGGAATGGCTACACCTTC
.,TRBD1,TRBJ1-3,TRBV6-6,CASSPGQGASDTIYF,TGTGCCAGCAGCCCGGGACAGGGGGCATCGGACACCATATATTTT
.,.,TRBJ1-1,TRBV27,CASSLFRRGTEAFF,TGTGCCAGCAGTTTATTTAGGAGAGGTACTGAAGCTTTCTTT
.,.,TRBJ2-1,TRBV10-1,CASSELYGAGPAGLMLIF,TGCGCCAGCAGTGAGCTCTACGGGGCGGGACCCGCCGGCCTCATGCTGATCTTC
.,TRBD1,TRBJ1-2,TRBV3-1/TRBV3-2,CASSLGQGANYGYTF,TGTGCCAGCAGCCTCGGACAGGGGGCTAACTATGGCTACACCTTC
.,.,TRBJ1-1,TRBV9,CATGEGMNTEAFF,TGTGCCACCGGGGAGGGGATGAACACTGAAGCTTTCTTT
.,TRBD2,TRBJ2-5,TRBV13,CASSSAGNLYGTQYF,TGTGCCAGCAGCTCAGCGGGGAACCTATACGGGACCCAGTACTTC
.,.,TRBJ2-2,TRBV7-3,CASSIPVAWGGTGELFF,TGTGCCAGCAGCATACCCGTAGCGTGGGGAGGCACCGGGGAGCTGTTTTTT
.,.,TRBJ2-1,TRBV5-1,CASSSMMVASTPNEQFF,TGCGCCAGCAGCTCGATGATGGTAGCGAGTACCCCAAATGAGCAGTTCTTC
.,.,TRBJ2-1,TRBV6-5,CASSRGNEQFF,TGTGCCAGCAGCAGGGGTAATGAGCAGTTCTTC
.,.,TRBJ2-7,TRBV4-3,CASSQDRGVQYF,TGCGCCAGCAGCCAAGATCGGGGTGTGCAGTACTTC
.,TRBD2,TRBJ2-5,TRBV5-1,CASSPGTSGGPQGTQYF,TGCGCCAGCAGCCCCGGGACTAGCGGGGGGCCCCAGGGGACCCAGTACTTC
.,TRBD2,TRBJ2-2,TRBV18,CASSSTRGARNTGELFF,TGTGCCAGCTCCTCCACGCGGGGGGCCCGGAACACCGGGGAGCTGTTTTTT
.,.,TRBJ2-5,TRBV6-5,CASRENREETQYF,TGTGCCAGCAGAGAGAACAGGGAAGAGACCCAGTACTTC
.,.,TRBJ1-2,TRBV6-5,CASSQEEGFPYGYTF,TGTGCCAGCAGCCAGGAGGAGGGGTTCCCCTATGGCTACACCTTC
.,.,TRBJ1-2,TRBV19,CASSILSGNGYTF,TGTGCCAGTAGTATATTGTCCGGGAATGGCTACACCTTC
few,.,TRBJ1-5,TRBV24-1,CATSERRDQPQHF,TGTGCCACCAGTGAGCGGAGAGATCAGCCCCAGCATTTT
once,.,TRBJ1-2,TRBV12-5,CGSGSNYGYTF,TGTGGTTCCGGGTCTAACTATGGCTACACCTTC
many,.,TRBJ2-7,TRBV5-6,CASSLAGGRAWEQYF,TGTGCCAGCAGCTTGGCGGGGGGCAGGGCTTGGGAGCAGTACTTC
once,.,TRBJ1-2,TRBV4-1,CASSQDPQGIYGYTF,TGCGCCAGCAGCCAAGATCCACAGGGAATCTATGGCTACACCTTC
.,.,TRBJ1-2,TRBV6-2/TRBV6-3,CASSRADSTAPNGYTF,TGTGCCAGCAGTCGAGCAGACTCGACAGCGCCAAATGGCTACACCTTC
.,.,TRBJ1-4,TRBV7-9,CASSFPTGEKLFF,TGTGCCAGCAGCTTTCCCACAGGGGAAAAACTGTTTTTT
.,TRBD1,TRBJ2-3,TRBV4-1,CASSRTGASTDTQYF,TGCGCCAGCAGTCGAACAGGGGCAAGCACAGATACGCAGTATTTT
.,.,TRBJ2-7,TRBV9,CASSVGGGKGFYEQYF,TGTGCCAGCAGCGTAGGTGGGGGGAAGGGGTTCTACGAGCAGTACTTC
.,.,TRBJ2-2,TRBV30,CAWSVSVRVGELFF,TGTGCCTGGAGTGTGTCAGTCCGTGTCGGGGAGCTGTTTTTT
few,TRBD1,TRBJ1-4,TRBV5-4,CASSIKGATEKLFF,TGTGCCAGCAGTATAAAGGGGGCCACTGAAAAACTGTTTTTT
.,.,TRBJ1-4,TRBV4-1,CASSQDARRNEKLFF,TGCGCCAGCAGCCAAGATGCCAGGCGTAATGAAAAACTGTTTTTT
.,TRBD1,TRBJ2-2,TRBV5-6,CASSRGTGFSGELFF,TGTGCCAGCAGCCGAGGGACAGGGTTTAGCGGGGAGCTGTTTTTT
.,TRBD1,TRBJ1-1,TRBV6-5,CASGTGGGGTEAFF,TGTGCCAGCGGAACAGGGGGCGGAGGAACTGAAGCTTTCTTT
.,.,TRBJ1-5,TRBV7-2,CASSLEFGSEAQHF,TGTGCCAGCAGCTTAGAATTTGGGTCCGAGGCCCAGCATTTT
.,TRBD1,TRBJ2-7,TRBV7-9,CASSLWPPGQGSYEQYF,TGTGCCAGCAGCTTATGGCCCCCGGGACAGGGGAGCTACGAGCAGTACTTC
.,.,TRBJ2-3,TRBV5-1,CASSLPRLRGADTQYF,TGCGCCAGCAGCCTCCCCCGGCTCAGGGGCGCAGATACGCAGTATTTT